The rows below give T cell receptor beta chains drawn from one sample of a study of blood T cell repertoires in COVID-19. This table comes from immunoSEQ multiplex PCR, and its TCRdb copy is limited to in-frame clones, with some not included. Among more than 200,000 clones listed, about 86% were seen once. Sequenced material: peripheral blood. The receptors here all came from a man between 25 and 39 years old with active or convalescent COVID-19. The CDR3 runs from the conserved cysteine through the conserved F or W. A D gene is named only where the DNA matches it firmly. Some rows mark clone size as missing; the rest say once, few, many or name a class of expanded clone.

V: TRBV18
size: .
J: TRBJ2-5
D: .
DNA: TGTGCCAGCTCCAGATCCTCCGCGGCCCAAGAGACCCAGTACTTC
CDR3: CASSRSSAAQETQYF

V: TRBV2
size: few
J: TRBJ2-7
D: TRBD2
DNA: TGTGCCAGCAGTGGGGAGGGTAGCGGGGCTTCCTACGAGCAGTACTTC
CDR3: CASSGEGSGASYEQYF

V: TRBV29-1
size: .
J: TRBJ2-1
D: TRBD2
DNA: TGCAGCGTTGAAGATCGCGGGACAGAACTAGCGGGGGCGTACAATGAGCAGTTCTTC
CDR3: CSVEDRGTELAGAYNEQFF

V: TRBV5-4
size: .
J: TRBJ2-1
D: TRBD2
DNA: TGTGCCAGCAGCTTGGCGGGGGGGACGCGAAATGAGCAGTTCTTC
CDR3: CASSLAGGTRNEQFF

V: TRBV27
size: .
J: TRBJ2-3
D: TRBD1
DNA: TGTGCCAGCTCACAGGGGGCGGTAACAGATACGCAGTATTTT
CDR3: CASSQGAVTDTQYF

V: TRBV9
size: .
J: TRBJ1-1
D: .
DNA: TGTGCCAGCAGCCAAAGGTCGGGTATGAACACTGAAGCTTTCTTT
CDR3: CASSQRSGMNTEAFF

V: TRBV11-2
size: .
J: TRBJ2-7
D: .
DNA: TGTGCCAGCAGCTCGGGTGGCGAGCAGTACTTC
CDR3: CASSSGGEQYF

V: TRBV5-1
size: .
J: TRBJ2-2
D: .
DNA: TGCGCCAGCAGCCCCAGACCACAGGGAAACACCGGGGAGCTGTTTTTT
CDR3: CASSPRPQGNTGELFF

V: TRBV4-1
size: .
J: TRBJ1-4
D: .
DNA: TGCGCCAGCAGCCAAGAGCGCGTTTCAATAACTAATGAAAAACTGTTTTTT
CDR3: CASSQERVSITNEKLFF

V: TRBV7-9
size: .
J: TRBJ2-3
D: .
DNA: TGTGCCAGCAGCTCCCCCCCGGGACGAGGGGGGGGTATAGATACGCAGTATTTT
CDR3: CASSSPPGRGGGIDTQYF

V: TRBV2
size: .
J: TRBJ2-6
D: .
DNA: TGTGCCAGCACAGGGTCTGGGGCCAACGTCCTGACTTTC
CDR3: CASTGSGANVLTF

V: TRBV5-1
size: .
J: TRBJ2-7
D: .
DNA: TGCGCCAGCAGCTTGACCTCACTAAAAACCTACGAGCAGTACTTC
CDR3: CASSLTSLKTYEQYF

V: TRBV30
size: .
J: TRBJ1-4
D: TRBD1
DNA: TGTGCCTGGAGTGGGACAGGGGCAAGTTGGGGAAATGAAAAACTGTTTTTT
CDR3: CAWSGTGASWGNEKLFF

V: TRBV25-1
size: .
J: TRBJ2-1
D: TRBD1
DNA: TGTGCCAGCAGTGAATTAGGGACAGGGAACGGATACAATGAGCAGTTCTTC
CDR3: CASSELGTGNGYNEQFF

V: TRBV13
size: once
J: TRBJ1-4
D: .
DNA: TGTGCCAGCAGTATGGGAAGCGGGCCTGAAAAACTGTTTTTT
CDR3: CASSMGSGPEKLFF

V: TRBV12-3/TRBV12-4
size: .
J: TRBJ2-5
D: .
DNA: TGTGCCAGCAGTTTTAACAGCCAAGAGACCCAGTACTTC
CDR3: CASSFNSQETQYF

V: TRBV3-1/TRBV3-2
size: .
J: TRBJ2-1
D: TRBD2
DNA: TGTGCCAGCAGCCAAGATAGCCGGGGGGGCTACAATGAGCAGTTCTTC
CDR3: CASSQDSRGGYNEQFF

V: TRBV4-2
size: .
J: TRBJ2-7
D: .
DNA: TGTGCCAGCAGCTTCACTATGGGGCGCAGGGGTCGCTACGAGCAGTACTTC
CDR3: CASSFTMGRRGRYEQYF

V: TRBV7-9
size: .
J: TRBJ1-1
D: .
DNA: TGTGCCAGTCTCAGGGTCAGGAACACTGAAGCTTTCTTT
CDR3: CASLRVRNTEAFF

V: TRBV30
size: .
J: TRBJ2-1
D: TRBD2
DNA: TGTGCCTGGACCGGACTAGCGGGGGGGAACGAGCAGTTCTTC
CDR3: CAWTGLAGGNEQFF

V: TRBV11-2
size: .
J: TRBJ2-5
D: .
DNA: TGTGCCAGCAGCTTAGATTTGCGAGAGACCCAGTACTTC
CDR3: CASSLDLRETQYF

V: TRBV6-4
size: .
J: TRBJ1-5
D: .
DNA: TGTGCCAGCAGTGACCCGGACCGGTGGGGGGGTGGTCTGCCCCAGCATTTT
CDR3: CASSDPDRWGGGLPQHF

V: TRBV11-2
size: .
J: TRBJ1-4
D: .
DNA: TGTGCCAGCAGCTCCTTAGGGGGGGCCCTCAATGAAAAACTGTTTTTT
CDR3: CASSSLGGALNEKLFF

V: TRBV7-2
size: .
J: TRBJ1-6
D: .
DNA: TGTGCCAGCAGCCCAGACAGCAACTATTCACCCCTCCACTTT
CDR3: CASSPDSNYSPLHF

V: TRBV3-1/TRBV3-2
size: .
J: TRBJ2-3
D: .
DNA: TGTGCCAGCAGCCAAGTGCAAGCGGCTCCGCAGTATTTT
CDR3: CASSQVQAAPQYF

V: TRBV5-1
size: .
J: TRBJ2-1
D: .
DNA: TGCGCCAGCAGTGGACAGGAGGGAAGGCTCCTTGACAATGAGCAGTTCTTC
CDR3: CASSGQEGRLLDNEQFF